These 4 T cell receptor beta chains came from one sample sequenced in a study of CD8 T cells in Susac syndrome. The RNA, about 0.45 to 1 ug, was put through reverse transcription using random hexamers. TCRdb redid the calling of the immunoSEQ multiplex PCR reads with MiXCR, one entry per CDR3 protein. The data contain 50,000 to 55,000 distinct CDR3 sequences, just under 95% of them singletons. The source material was CD8+ T cells from PBMCs. These receptors originate from a human donor with Susac syndrome.

This chain uses TRBV20-1 with TRBJ2-3, with 9 nucleotides matching TRBD2. Germline V gene lookup returns CDR1 DFQATT and CDR2 SNEGSKA (reference sequence). The length of the CDR3 is 16 residues. V was clipped by 4 bases and J by 4 bases; unmatched bases: 12. The CDR3 region is CSANIVGLAFADTQYF. CDR3 nucleotides: TGCAGTGCTAACATAGTGGGACTAGCTTTCGCAGATACGCAGTATTTT.

This sequence joins TRBV5-4 and TRBJ2-7, with 8 bases matching TRBD1. Losses at the gene ends were 4 bases for V and 2 bases for J; bases not matched to a gene: 5. Germline CDR1 SGHNT, CDR2 YYREEE (reference sequence). The CDR3 spans 14 residues. CDR3 in amino acids: CASSHKQGAYEQYF. CDR3 sequence (DNA): TGTGCCAGCAGCCACAAACAGGGGGCCTACGAGCAGTACTTC.

V usage is TRBV25-1 and J usage is TRBJ2-5; possible D gene TRBD1, 6 bases. Germline V CDR1 and CDR2: MGHDK, SYGVNS. Trimming pared 6 bases from V and 4 bases from J, leaving 12 bases between. This CDR3 has 13 amino acids. The CDR3 here is CASSTGRRETQYF. The DNA of the CDR3 is TGTGCCAGCAGCACAGGGAGACGAGAGACCCAGTACTTC.

The chain joins TRBV12-3 or TRBV12-4 to TRBJ1-2, with D unresolved. The CDR3 contains 15 residues. V shed 5 bases and J shed 1 base, with 14 bases lying between them. The CDR3 coding sequence is TGTGCCAGCAGTCAAATAGACACCGTTAACTATGGCTACACCTTC. This sequence encodes CASSQIDTVNYGYTF.